This T cell receptor beta chain was recorded in a study of tumor-infiltrating lymphocytes in primary liver carcinoma (dated by TCRdb to 2015 to 2018). Study-wide context: Between November 2015 and 2016, a few patients in China with histopathologically diagnosed primary liver carcinoma had surgical resection. Hepatocellular carcinoma (four) or combined HCC and intrahepatic cholangiocarcinoma (one) was present in the five patients, who were three men and two women aged 30 to 69 years. The tumors of the five patients were staged as T1-T3 N0M0, with maximum diameters ranging from roughly 4.2 to 10 cm. Each sample produced about 3.5 to 7.13 million productive TCRbeta reads, and read depth showed no significant difference between tissue types. The study combined TCRbeta repertoire sequencing, expression microarrays and whole-exome sequencing across five regions of each liver tumor, with adjacent normal tissue and blood. A total of 35 specimens from 5 patients underwent TCRbeta repertoire sequencing, comprising 25 tumor regions, 5 adjacent noncancerous liver tissues and 5 peripheral blood samples. Reproducibility between technical replicate repertoires was high, with correlation coefficients above 0.98 and mean shared-clone rates about 0.91.

RNA from unsorted whole blood was extracted with TRIzol reagent, and germline DNA was obtained with the DNeasy Blood & Tissue kit. At the time of sampling, the patients had chronic HBV infection and had not received any treatment. Approximately 3.9 milliliters of peripheral blood were collected into K2EDTA tubes before surgery. A constant-region primer and ProtoScript II reverse transcriptase were used to reverse-transcribe TCRbeta-specific cDNA from 500 ng total RNA. Three nested multiplex PCR rounds, following a slightly modified ARM-PCR procedure, were used to build the TCRbeta libraries. Each of the first two PCR rounds ran for approximately 10 cycles using multiplex TRBV1-TRBV30 forward primers together with a Cbeta reverse primer. Sample barcodes and Illumina adapters were attached in a final 25-cycle PCR using Deep VentR polymerase. Before sequencing, amplicons of 200-500 bp were gel-purified using a QIAquick gel extraction kit. An Illumina HiSeq 2500 was used to sequence the TCRbeta amplicons, generating 250-bp paired-end reads. In the original analysis: To recover full CDR3 sequences, reads were quality-trimmed using Trimmomatic v0.33 and paired reads were then merged using FLASH v1.2.11. V, D and J germline segments were assigned to the rearranged TCRbeta sequences using MiGEC v1.2.1b. VDJtools v1.0.0 computed clonotype statistics and Shannon-Wiener diversity indices. Except for diversity analysis, only the 250 most abundant clonotypes of each sample were used in subsequent analyses to reduce sampling bias. The raw public data were reprocessed by TCRdb itself: fastp quality trimming at Q25, MiXCR clonotype calling, in-frame beta chains only. Entries are consolidated by CDR3 protein sequence, retaining the most common genes and DNA. What appears here as the V and J calls and clone size reflects TCRdb's work, not the paper's. The sample table holds about 200,000 distinct CDR3 sequences, of which 65% were seen once. 7% to 8.5% of the sample is held by the ten biggest clonotypes.

Comment on this clonotype: This clone's antigen is unknown. Possible read error: a much larger clone is one base away.

Cut back by 5 bases and 4 bases, the V and J ends lie 14 bases apart. The CDR3, from cysteine to phenylalanine, totals 15 residues. The DNA shown is the 45-base CDR3, in frame from base 1. Results the study describes overall, beyond this receptor: Bulk unsorted samples precluded comparing CD4+ and CD8+ T cell repertoires. Only the TCR beta chain was sequenced, so true repertoire diversity is likely underestimated because unpaired alpha chains were not captured. With just a few patients in the study, the authors point out that the findings should be validated in a larger study. The top 250 clones accounted for a significantly greater share of the repertoire in tumors than in blood (p = 0.039). Consistent with antigen-driven expansion, pairs of tumor regions showed higher repertoire overlap (mean around 36%) than either tumor-adjacent pairs (about 17%) or tumor-blood pairs (roughly 15%).

What was sequenced was peripheral blood. The TCR was taken from a woman aged 60 to 75 with primary liver carcinoma and hepatitis B virus infection. The chain is encoded by TRBV12-3 or TRBV12-4 joined to TRBJ2-2; the D gene is perhaps TRBD2, on 7 matching bases. The CDR3 region: CASSVRGAGTGELFF. In nucleotides, the sequence is TGTGCCAGCAGTGTACGGGGGGCGGGCACCGGGGAGCTGTTTTTT.